What follows is one T cell receptor beta chain and its context. Its specificity is not known. The data are from a study of shared clonotypes between healthy human individuals. Germline V gene sequence: CDR1 SEHNR, CDR2 FQNEAQ (reference sequence). The CDR3 is made up of 17 amino acids. Trimming removed 4 bases at V and 5 bases at J, with 23 bases between. The method was immunoSEQ multiplex PCR; TCRdb's version includes in-frame clones alone and lacks a portion of them. This table holds roughly 410,000 clones, roughly 96% found once. Study-wide points: Apart from blood, nothing was sampled; tissue repertoires likely differ. Across subsets, estimated richness was generally greater for naive than for memory populations.

The TCR originated in a man aged 25 to 40 in good health. Sequences were obtained from memory CD8+ T cells sorted from blood. Subset in this sample: CD45RO+ cells pooled with CCR7-negative TemRA cells. V and J are TRBV7-9 and TRBJ1-2, with D possibly being TRBD1 (6 bases). In DNA form, the CDR3 reads TGTGCCAGCAGCTCCGCCATGTCGGGACACCTACCTTATGGCTACACCTTC. Its protein is CASSSAMSGHLPYGYTF.